The 29 T cell receptor beta chains given below trace back to one sample, sequenced in a study of CD8 T cells in ankylosing spondylitis (dated by TCRdb to about 2017). The library was produced with 5' RACE. Instrument used: Illumina HiSeq 2500. TCRdb cleaned the public reads at Q25 with fastp, built clones with MiXCR and kept in-frame beta chains. Every entry covers one CDR3 protein and lists the most common genes and DNA from its rows. This sample lists roughly 200,000 distinct CDR3 sequences; roughly 13% were detected once. The ten largest clonotypes hold more than 15% of the sample. The specimen was blood, either unsorted or a sorted T cell fraction (not recorded which). These receptors were taken from a male donor with ankylosing spondylitis or in good health (not recorded which).

In its sample, this clonotype was seen once. The chain joins TRBV6-5 to TRBJ2-3; TRBD2 matches 7 bases. This CDR3 region has 15 residues. Germline values: CDR1 MNHEY, CDR2 SVGAGI. J was trimmed by 1 base and V by 0 bases; bases with no gene match: 1. The CDR3: CASSYSTSGTDTQYF. CDR3 nucleotide sequence: TGTGCCAGCAGTTACTCTACTAGCGGCACAGATACGCAGTATTTT.

This clonotype was recorded a few times. V is TRBV5-6 and J is TRBJ1-2; D possibly corresponds to TRBD1 (5 bases). From germline, CDR1 is SGHDT and CDR2 YYEEEE. V was trimmed by 4 bases and J by 4 bases, leaving 14 bases between them. The CDR3 is 14 amino acids. DNA for the CDR3: TGTGCCAGCAGCCCGCGGGGGATCCTCTATGGCTACACCTTC. Its protein is CASSPRGILYGYTF.

The V and J genes are TRBV5-1 and TRBJ1-4; D call uncertain. Germline CDR1 SGHRS, CDR2 YFSETQ. The CDR3 runs to 15 residues. Deletions cut 2 bases from V and 5 bases from J, with 13 bases between. The CDR3 nucleotides are TGCGCCAGCAGCTTAATCGGAGACGGCAATGAAAAACTGTTTTTT. Its protein product is CASSLIGDGNEKLFF.

This clonotype occurred a few times. The V gene is TRBV25-1, the J gene TRBJ2-2; 11 nucleotides line up with TRBD2. This CDR3 spans 19 amino acids. Losses at the gene ends were 1 base for V and 1 base for J; bases not matched to a gene: 8. Germline CDR1 reads MGHDK; CDR2 reads SYGVNS. The CDR3 is CASSELGGLAGGNTGELFF. CDR3 in DNA: TGTGCCAGCAGTGAATTAGGGGGGCTAGCGGGAGGGAACACCGGGGAGCTGTTTTTT.

This chain uses TRBV6-1 with TRBJ2-7; either TRBD1 or TRBD2 may fit D (5 bases each). The CDR3 sequence is 13 residues long. Germline V gene sequence: CDR1 MNHNS, CDR2 SASEGT. The V and J ends lost 4 bases and 6 bases respectively, with 13 bases between them. CDR3 loop: CASSALPGGEQYF. In DNA form, the CDR3 reads TGTGCCAGCAGTGCCCTCCCTGGGGGCGAGCAGTACTTC.

The V and J genes are TRBV29-1 and TRBJ2-7, with 7 nucleotides matching TRBD2. The V gene's germline CDR1 is SQVTM and CDR2 ANQGSEA. This CDR3 has 13 residues. Losses at the gene ends were 4 bases for V and 7 bases for J; bases not matched to a gene: 10. The CDR3 loop is CSVGVAGPREQYF. The CDR3, as DNA: TGCAGCGTTGGGGTAGCGGGCCCTAGGGAGCAGTACTTC.

The V call is TRBV7-6, the J call TRBJ1-4, with 7 bases aligning to TRBD1. The CDR3 has 18 residues. V lost 0 bases, J lost 0 bases, and 7 bases stayed unmatched. The germline CDR1 and CDR2 sequences are SGHVS and FNYEAQ. CDR3 region: CASSLAQGGPATNEKLFF. The CDR3 nucleotides are TGTGCCAGCAGCTTAGCGCAGGGGGGTCCTGCAACTAATGAAAAACTGTTTTTT.

This clonotype was seen once. This sequence joins TRBV11-1 and TRBJ2-1; D is uncertain. CDR3 size: 19 residues. Looked up from germline, CDR1 is SGHAT and CDR2 is FQDESV (reference sequence). V gave up 5 bases and J gave up 4 bases, with 27 bases separating them. CDR3 sequence (DNA): TGTGCCAGCAGCAGCTTAGGAATGTGGGTGGGAACCACTTACAATGAGCAGTTCTTC. Its protein is CASSSLGMWVGTTYNEQFF. Supplemented by reference TRBV11-1 and TRBJ2-1, the full variable domain reads EAEVAQSPRYKITEKSQAVAFWCDPISGHATLYWYRQILGQGPELLVQFQDESVVDDSQLPKDRFSAERLKGVDSTLKIQPAELGDSAMYLCASSSLGMWVGTTYNEQFFGPGTRLTVL.

This chain connects TRBV3-1 to TRBJ2-7; a weak D match, TRBD2 (6 bases). Looked up from germline, CDR1 is LGHDT and CDR2 is YNNKEL (reference sequence). The CDR3 loop spans 16 amino acids. V was clipped by 4 bases and J by 0 bases, with 16 bases between them. The CDR3 sequence is CASSPLWGEASYEQYF. CDR3 sequence (DNA): TGTGCCAGCAGCCCCCTTTGGGGGGAGGCCTCCTACGAGCAGTACTTC.

The genes are TRBV5-5 and TRBJ2-7; 9 bases are shared with TRBD2. Per the germline V gene, CDR1 is SGHKS and CDR2 is YYEKEE (reference sequence). Trimming cost V 4 bases and J 5 bases; bases outside gene matches: 7. The CDR3 contains 14 residues. CDR3 residues: CASSLAGSTDEQYF. Here the CDR3 DNA reads TGTGCCAGCAGCCTAGCGGGGTCCACGGACGAGCAGTACTTC.

This clonotype was detected a few times. The rearrangement links TRBV12-3 or TRBV12-4 to TRBJ1-1; the D gene is possibly TRBD1 (6 bases). The CDR3 has 17 amino acids. The ends were cut back, 3 bases at V and 0 bases at J, with 17 bases in the middle. The CDR3 spells CASSFFLYRDLNTEAFF. The CDR3 DNA is TGTGCCAGCAGTTTCTTTTTGTACAGGGATTTGAACACTGAAGCTTTCTTT.

The chain has TRBV2 and TRBJ1-3, with unresolved D. V was cut by 3 bases and J by 0 bases, with 15 bases left in between. The CDR3 is 17 amino acids. In germline, CDR1 is SNHLY, CDR2 FYNNEI. Written as DNA, the CDR3 is TGTGCCAGCAGTGACAGTCCCAGCGGGCACTCTGGAAACACCATATATTTT. This translates into CASSDSPSGHSGNTIYF.

This clonotype has more than one count but fewer than ten. The V call is TRBV5-6, the J call TRBJ1-2; TRBD1 is a possible D gene (5 bases). Trimming stripped 7 bases from V and 7 bases from J, with 11 bases between. Germline V gives CDR1 SGHDT, CDR2 YYEEEE. This CDR3 is 11 amino acids long. The CDR3 spells CASGTGTGYTF. In DNA, the CDR3 is TGTGCCAGCGGGACCGGAACTGGCTACACCTTC.

This rearrangement joins TRBV4-1 to TRBJ2-7; either TRBD1 or TRBD2 may fit D (6 bases each). V lost 4 bases, J lost 5 bases, and 21 bases lay in between. The CDR3 length is 16 residues. CDR1 MGHRA and CDR2 YSYEKL come from the germline V gene. CDR3 protein: CASSPTGTGAQDEQYF. The CDR3 nucleotides read TGCGCCAGCAGCCCAACCGGGACGGGGGCTCAAGACGAGCAGTACTTC.

Only a few counts were recorded for this clonotype. The chain is built from TRBV30 and TRBJ2-3, with D uncertain. Germline values: CDR1 GTSNPN, CDR2 SVGIG (reference sequence). This CDR3 has 14 amino acids. The V gene lost 1 base and the J gene lost 0 bases, with 8 bases spanning the gap. CDR3: CAWSGPTSTDTQYF. CDR3 coding DNA: TGTGCCTGGAGTGGGCCCACTAGCACAGATACGCAGTATTTT.

This clonotype was recorded a few times. V gene TRBV7-9 combines with J gene TRBJ1-2, with TRBD1 identical over 9 bases. This CDR3 comprises 13 residues. The V and J ends lost 5 bases and 7 bases, in that order; junction bases with no gene match: 5. Germline V lookup: CDR1 SEHNR, CDR2 FQNEAQ (reference sequence). The chain's CDR3 is CASSLGTGSGYTF. For the CDR3, the DNA is TGTGCCAGCAGCCTCGGGACAGGGAGTGGCTACACCTTC.

This clonotype was observed many times. The chain is built from TRBV29-1 and TRBJ1-1; D is possibly TRBD1 (6 bases). This CDR3 has 14 amino acids. V was clipped by 1 base and J by 10 bases, with 19 bases between them. CDR1 and CDR2 from the germline V gene are SQVTM and ANQGSEA. The CDR3 nucleotides are TGCAGCGTTGAAGGGGGGGACCGGCCGGGGGCAGCTTTCTTT. Translating it yields CSVEGGDRPGAAFF.

The chain joins TRBV14 to TRBJ2-5; no clear D gene. This CDR3 contains 15 residues. V dropped 5 bases and J dropped 0 bases, with 13 bases sitting between them. Germline values: CDR1 SGHDN, CDR2 FVKESK. The CDR3 is CASSELAGYQETQYF. The CDR3 DNA sequence: TGTGCCAGCAGCGAATTGGCAGGTTACCAAGAGACCCAGTACTTC. Full variable domain (rest looked up from reference TRBV14 and TRBJ2-5): EAGVTQFPSHSVIEKGQTVTLRCDPISGHDNLYWYRRVMGKEIKFLLHFVKESKQDESGMPNNRFLAERTGGTYSTLKVQPAELEDSGVYFCASSELAGYQETQYFGPGTRLLVL.

In the case of this clonotype: Germline and junction disagree at one end, which may indicate a read error. V usage is TRBV10-2 and J usage is TRBJ1-6; the match to TRBD1 covers 7 bases. CDR3 size: 12 residues. CDR1 and CDR2 from the germline V gene are WSHSY and SAAADI. For the CDR3, the DNA is TGCGCCAGCCTGGGACAGCATTTACCCCTCTACTTT. Amino acids: CASLGQHLPLYF.

This clonotype was recorded a few times. The rearrangement uses TRBV27 and TRBJ2-7; D unclear. Germline values: CDR1 MNHEY, CDR2 SMNVEV (reference sequence). The CDR3 has 13 residues. V was cut by 6 bases and J by 4 bases, with 13 bases left in between. CDR3 DNA sequence: TGTGCCAGCAGGCGTAGGTCTAGGTACGAGCAGTACTTC. This codes for CASRRRSRYEQYF.

This chain's CDR3 is CASSTQGIGQGYTF. The CDR3 region has the DNA TGTGCCAGCAGTACCCAGGGTATTGGACAGGGCTACACCTTC. This sequence joins TRBV7-6 and TRBJ1-2; D might be TRBD1 (6 bases). Germline-derived CDR1 and CDR2 are SGHVS and FNYEAQ. The CDR3 runs to 14 residues. V dropped 6 bases and J dropped 8 bases, with 19 bases sitting between them. Full variable domain (missing parts from reference TRBV7-6 and TRBJ1-2): GAGVSQSPRYKVTKRGQDVALRCDPISGHVSLYWYRQALGQGPEFLTYFNYEAQQDKSGLPNDRFSAERPEGSISTLTIQRTEQRDSAMYRCASSTQGIGQGYTFGSGTRLTVV.

The chain combines TRBV20-1 with TRBJ1-2; D ambiguous. The CDR3 is made up of 12 amino acids. CDR1 and CDR2 from the germline V gene are DFQATT and SNEGSKA (reference sequence). V dropped 6 bases and J dropped 7 bases, with 15 bases sitting between them. The CDR3 coding sequence is TGCAGTGCCGGGAACGCCGATGGTGGCTACACCTTC. As protein: CSAGNADGGYTF.

This clonotype came up many times. This chain joins TRBV25-1 and TRBJ2-1; 7 nucleotides agree with TRBD2. This CDR3 contains 13 residues. Germline CDR1 reads MGHDK; CDR2 reads SYGVNS. J was trimmed by 8 bases and V by 7 bases; bases with no gene match: 8. CDR3 amino acids: CASTPPAGDEQFF. CDR3 sequence (DNA): TGTGCCAGCACCCCCCCGGCGGGGGATGAGCAGTTCTTC.

This clonotype was detected only a few times. The J gene is TRBJ2-1, the V gene TRBV7-9; no reliable D call. Germline V gene data show CDR1 as SEHNR and CDR2 as FQNEAQ (reference sequence). V was clipped by 1 base and J by 4 bases, with 8 bases between them. This CDR3 comprises 14 residues. The CDR3 protein is CASSLVTVYNEQFF. DNA of the CDR3: TGTGCCAGCAGCTTAGTTACGGTTTACAATGAGCAGTTCTTC.

This clonotype has only a few counts. The V and J genes are TRBV27 and TRBJ1-1; D is unresolved. Germline V gene sequence: CDR1 MNHEY, CDR2 SMNVEV (reference sequence). This CDR3 is built from 11 residues. The V end was cut by 2 bases, the J end by 3 bases, with 1 base between. CDR3 sequence (DNA): TGTGCCAGCAGTTTACACACTGAAGCTTTCTTT. Translating it yields CASSLHTEAFF.

The rearrangement uses TRBV6-1 and TRBJ2-2; the D is unclear. Per the germline V gene, CDR1 is MNHNS and CDR2 is SASEGT. V was trimmed by 7 bases and J by 6 bases, leaving 9 bases between them. The CDR3 runs 12 residues. CDR3 sequence reads: CASNPAPGELFF. CDR3 coding DNA: TGTGCCAGCAACCCCGCCCCCGGGGAGCTGTTTTTT.

The sample holds a few counts of this clonotype. The rearrangement uses TRBV20-1 and TRBJ2-7, with 15 positions matching TRBD2. V lost 6 bases and J lost 5; bases outside the gene matches: 17. Germline V CDR1 and CDR2: DFQATT, SNEGSKA (reference sequence). The CDR3 extends over 18 amino acids. CDR3: CSATTPRTSGGEGNEQYF. CDR3 coding DNA: TGCAGTGCCACTACCCCCCGGACTAGCGGGGGGGAAGGGAACGAGCAGTACTTC.

This clonotype appeared a few times. As DNA, the CDR3 is TGTGCCAGCACCCCCTCGATCGGGGGGGGAACTGAAGCTTTCTTT. It encodes CASTPSIGGGTEAFF. The chain carries TRBV27 and TRBJ1-1; D may be TRBD1 (5 bases). Germline assignment: CDR1 MNHEY and CDR2 SMNVEV (reference sequence). CDR3 length: 15 amino acids. The V and J ends lost 7 bases and 5 bases respectively, with 20 bases between them.

This clonotype came up a few times. The gene calls are TRBV5-1 and TRBJ1-2; perhaps TRBD1 as D (5 bases). V was cut by 4 bases and J by 8 bases, with 21 bases left in between. This CDR3 comprises 15 residues. Germline V gene data show CDR1 as SGHRS and CDR2 as YFSETQ. CDR3: CASSVYGAQHQGYTF. The CDR3 nucleotides read TGCGCCAGCAGCGTCTACGGGGCGCAACATCAAGGCTACACCTTC. Full variable domain (missing parts from reference TRBV5-1 and TRBJ1-2): KAGVTQTPRYLIKTRGQQVTLSCSPISGHRSVSWYQQTPGQGLQFLFEYFSETQRNKGNFPGRFSGRQFSNSRSEMNVSTLELGDSALYLCASSVYGAQHQGYTFGSGTRLTVV.